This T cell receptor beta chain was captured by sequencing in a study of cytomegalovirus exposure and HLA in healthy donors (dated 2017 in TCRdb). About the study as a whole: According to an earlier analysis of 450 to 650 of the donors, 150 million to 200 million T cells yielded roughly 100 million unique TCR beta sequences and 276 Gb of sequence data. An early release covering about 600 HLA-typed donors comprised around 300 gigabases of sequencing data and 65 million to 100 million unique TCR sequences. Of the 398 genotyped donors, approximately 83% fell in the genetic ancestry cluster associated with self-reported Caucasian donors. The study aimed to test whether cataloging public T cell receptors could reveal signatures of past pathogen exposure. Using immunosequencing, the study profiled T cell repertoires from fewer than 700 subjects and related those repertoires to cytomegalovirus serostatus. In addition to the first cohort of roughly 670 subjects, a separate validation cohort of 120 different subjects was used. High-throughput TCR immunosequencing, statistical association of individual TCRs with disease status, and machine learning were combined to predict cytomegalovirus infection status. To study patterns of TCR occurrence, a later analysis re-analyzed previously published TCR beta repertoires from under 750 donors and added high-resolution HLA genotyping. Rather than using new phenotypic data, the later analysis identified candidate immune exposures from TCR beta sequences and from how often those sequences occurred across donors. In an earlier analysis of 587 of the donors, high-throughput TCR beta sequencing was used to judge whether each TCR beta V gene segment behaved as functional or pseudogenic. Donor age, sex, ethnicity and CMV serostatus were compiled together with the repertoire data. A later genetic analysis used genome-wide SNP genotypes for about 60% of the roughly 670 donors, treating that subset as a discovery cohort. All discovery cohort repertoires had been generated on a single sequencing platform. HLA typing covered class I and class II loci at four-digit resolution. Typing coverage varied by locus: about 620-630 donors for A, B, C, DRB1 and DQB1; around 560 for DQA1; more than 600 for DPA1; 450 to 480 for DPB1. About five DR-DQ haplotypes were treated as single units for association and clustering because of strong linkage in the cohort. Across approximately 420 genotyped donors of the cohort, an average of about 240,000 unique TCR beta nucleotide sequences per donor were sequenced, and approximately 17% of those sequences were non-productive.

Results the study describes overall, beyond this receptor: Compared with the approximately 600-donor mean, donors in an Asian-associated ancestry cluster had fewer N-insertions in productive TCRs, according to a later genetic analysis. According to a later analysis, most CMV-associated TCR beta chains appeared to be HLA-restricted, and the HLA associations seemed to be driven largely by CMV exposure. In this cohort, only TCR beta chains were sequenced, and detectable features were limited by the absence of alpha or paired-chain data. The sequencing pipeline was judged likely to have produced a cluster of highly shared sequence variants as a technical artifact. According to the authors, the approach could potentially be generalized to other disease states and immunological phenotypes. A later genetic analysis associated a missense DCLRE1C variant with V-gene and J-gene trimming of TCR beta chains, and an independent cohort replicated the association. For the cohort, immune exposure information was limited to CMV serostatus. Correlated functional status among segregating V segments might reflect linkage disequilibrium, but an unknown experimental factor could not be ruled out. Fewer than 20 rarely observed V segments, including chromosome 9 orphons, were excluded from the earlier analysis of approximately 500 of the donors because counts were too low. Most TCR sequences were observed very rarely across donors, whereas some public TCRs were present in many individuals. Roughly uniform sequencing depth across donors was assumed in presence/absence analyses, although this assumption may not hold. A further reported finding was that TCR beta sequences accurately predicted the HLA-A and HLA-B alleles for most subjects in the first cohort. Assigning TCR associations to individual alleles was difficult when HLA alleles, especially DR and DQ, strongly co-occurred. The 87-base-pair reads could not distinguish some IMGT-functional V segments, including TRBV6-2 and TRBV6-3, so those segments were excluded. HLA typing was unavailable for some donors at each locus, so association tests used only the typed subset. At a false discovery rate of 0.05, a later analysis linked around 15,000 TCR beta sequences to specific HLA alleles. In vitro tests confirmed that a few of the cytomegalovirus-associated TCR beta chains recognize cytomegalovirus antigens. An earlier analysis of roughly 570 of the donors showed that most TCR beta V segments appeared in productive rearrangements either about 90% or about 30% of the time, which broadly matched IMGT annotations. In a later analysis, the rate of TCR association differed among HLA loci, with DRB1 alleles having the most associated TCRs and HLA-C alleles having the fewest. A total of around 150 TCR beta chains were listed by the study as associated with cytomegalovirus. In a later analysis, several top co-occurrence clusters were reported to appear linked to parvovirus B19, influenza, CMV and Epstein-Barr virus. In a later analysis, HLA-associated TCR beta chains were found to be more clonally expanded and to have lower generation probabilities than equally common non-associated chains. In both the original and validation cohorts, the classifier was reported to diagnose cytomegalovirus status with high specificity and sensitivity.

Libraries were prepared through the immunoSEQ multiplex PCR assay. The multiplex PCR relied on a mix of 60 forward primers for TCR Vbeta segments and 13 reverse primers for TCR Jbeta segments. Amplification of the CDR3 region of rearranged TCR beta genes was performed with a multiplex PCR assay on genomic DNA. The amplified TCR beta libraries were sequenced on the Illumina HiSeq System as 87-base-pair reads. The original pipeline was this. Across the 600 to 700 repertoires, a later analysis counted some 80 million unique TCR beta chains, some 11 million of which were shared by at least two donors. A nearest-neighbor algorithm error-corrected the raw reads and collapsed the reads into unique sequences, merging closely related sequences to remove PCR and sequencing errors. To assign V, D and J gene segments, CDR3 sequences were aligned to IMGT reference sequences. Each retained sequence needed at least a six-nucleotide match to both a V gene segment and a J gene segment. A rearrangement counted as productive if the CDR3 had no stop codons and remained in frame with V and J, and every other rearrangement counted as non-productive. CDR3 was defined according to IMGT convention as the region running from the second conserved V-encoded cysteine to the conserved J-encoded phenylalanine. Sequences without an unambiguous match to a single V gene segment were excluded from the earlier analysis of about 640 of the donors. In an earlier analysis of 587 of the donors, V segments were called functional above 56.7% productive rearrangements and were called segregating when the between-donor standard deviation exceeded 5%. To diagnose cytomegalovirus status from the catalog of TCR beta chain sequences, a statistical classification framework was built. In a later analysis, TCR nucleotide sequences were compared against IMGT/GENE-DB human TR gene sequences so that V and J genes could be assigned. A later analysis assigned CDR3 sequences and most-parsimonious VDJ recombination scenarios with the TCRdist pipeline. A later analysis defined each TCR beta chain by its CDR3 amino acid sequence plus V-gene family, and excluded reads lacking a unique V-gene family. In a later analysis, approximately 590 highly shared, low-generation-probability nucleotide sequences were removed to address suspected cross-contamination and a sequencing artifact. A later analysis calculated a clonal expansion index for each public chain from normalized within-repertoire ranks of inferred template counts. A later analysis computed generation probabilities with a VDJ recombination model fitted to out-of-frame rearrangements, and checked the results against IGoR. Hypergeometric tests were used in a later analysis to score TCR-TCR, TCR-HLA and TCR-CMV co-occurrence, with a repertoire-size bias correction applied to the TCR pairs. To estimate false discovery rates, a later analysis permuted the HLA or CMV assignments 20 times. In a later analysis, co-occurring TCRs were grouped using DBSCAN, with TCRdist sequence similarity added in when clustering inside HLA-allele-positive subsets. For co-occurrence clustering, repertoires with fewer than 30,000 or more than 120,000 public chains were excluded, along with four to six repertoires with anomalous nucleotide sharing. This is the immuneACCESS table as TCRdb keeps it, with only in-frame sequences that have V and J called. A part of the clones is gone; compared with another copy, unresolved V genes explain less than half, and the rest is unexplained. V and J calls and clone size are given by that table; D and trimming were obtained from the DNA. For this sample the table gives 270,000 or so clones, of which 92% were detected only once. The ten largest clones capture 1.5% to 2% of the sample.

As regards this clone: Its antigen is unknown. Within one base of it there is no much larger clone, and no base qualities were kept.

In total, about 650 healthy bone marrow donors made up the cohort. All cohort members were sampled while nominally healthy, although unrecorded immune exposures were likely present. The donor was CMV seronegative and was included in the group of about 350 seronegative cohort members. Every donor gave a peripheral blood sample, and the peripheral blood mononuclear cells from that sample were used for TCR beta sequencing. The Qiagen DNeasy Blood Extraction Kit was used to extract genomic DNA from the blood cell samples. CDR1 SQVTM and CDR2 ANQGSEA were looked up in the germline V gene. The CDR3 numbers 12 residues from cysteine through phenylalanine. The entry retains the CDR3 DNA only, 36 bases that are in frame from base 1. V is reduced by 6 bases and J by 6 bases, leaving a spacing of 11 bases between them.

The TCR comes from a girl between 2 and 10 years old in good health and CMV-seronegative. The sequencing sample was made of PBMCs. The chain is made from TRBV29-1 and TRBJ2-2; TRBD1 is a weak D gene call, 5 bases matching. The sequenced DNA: TGCAGCGTGGGTCAGGGCCCCGGGGAGCTGTTTTTT. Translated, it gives CSVGQGPGELFF.